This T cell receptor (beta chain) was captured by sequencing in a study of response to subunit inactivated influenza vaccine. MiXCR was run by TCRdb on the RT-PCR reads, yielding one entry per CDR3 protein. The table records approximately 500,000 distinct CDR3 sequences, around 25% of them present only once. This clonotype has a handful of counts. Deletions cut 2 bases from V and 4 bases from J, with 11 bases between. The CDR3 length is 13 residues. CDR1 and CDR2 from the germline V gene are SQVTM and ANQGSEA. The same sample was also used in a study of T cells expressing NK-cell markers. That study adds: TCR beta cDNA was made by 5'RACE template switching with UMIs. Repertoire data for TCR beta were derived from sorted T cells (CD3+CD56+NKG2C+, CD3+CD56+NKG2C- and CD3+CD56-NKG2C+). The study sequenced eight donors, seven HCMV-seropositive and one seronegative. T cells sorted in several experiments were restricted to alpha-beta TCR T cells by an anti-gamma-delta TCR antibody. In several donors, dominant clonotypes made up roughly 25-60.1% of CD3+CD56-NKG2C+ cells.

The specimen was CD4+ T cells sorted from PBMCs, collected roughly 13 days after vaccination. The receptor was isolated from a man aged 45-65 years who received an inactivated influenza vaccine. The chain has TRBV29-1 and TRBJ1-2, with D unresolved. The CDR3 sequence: CSVELADLYGYTF. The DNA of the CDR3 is TGCAGCGTTGAACTGGCGGATCTCTATGGCTACACCTTC.